A selection of T cell receptor beta chains follows, all from one sample in a study of tumor-infiltrating lymphocytes in oesophageal squamous cell carcinoma. One entry per CDR3 protein results from TCRdb running MiXCR on the PCR reads. Of some 25,000 distinct CDR3 sequences in the sample, around 40% are singletons; the top ten hold about a quarter. The material sequenced was esophageal tumor tissue. The receptors originated from a male donor with esophageal squamous cell carcinoma. Each CDR3 is given with its conserved first and last residue. D genes are given only for firm matches. Not every row has a clone size; where given, it reads once, few, many or a size class.

TRBV28	NA	TRBJ1-2	NA	TGTGCCAGCAGTTTCCGAGACATTCTACAGGGTTCCAGTGGCTACACCTTC	CASSFRDILQGSSGYTF
TRBV10-1	TRBD1	TRBJ1-2	many	TGCGCCAGCAGTGAAGACAGGGGTAATGGCTACACCTTC	CASSEDRGNGYTF
TRBV6-1	NA	TRBJ1-4	many	TGTGCCAGCAGACCAACCGGCACTAATGAAAAACTGTTTTTT	CASRPTGTNEKLFF
TRBV9	NA	TRBJ2-1	NA	TGTGCCAGCAGCGTAGGGGGCTCCTACAATGAGCAGTTCTTC	CASSVGGSYNEQFF
TRBV6-1	NA	TRBJ2-1	NA	TGTGCCAGCAGATTTAAGGGAACTAGCCGCGATGAGCAGTTCTTC	CASRFKGTSRDEQFF
TRBV7-3	NA	TRBJ2-3	NA	TGTGCCAGCAGCTCTGGGTTTAGCACAGATACGCAGTATTTT	CASSSGFSTDTQYF
TRBV5-1	TRBD2	TRBJ2-7	NA	TGCGCCAGCAGCCCCGGGACTAGCACGGTATACGAGCAGTACTTC	CASSPGTSTVYEQYF
TRBV12-3/TRBV12-4	NA	TRBJ1-1	many	TGTGCCAGCAGTTTCATGGGAAGTGGCACTGAAGCTTTCTTT	CASSFMGSGTEAFF
TRBV4-1	NA	TRBJ2-5	many	TGCGCCAGCAGCCAAGTGTCCGGGCCCCAAGAGACCCAGTACTTC	CASSQVSGPQETQYF
TRBV7-2	NA	TRBJ2-7	NA	TGTGCCAGCAGCTTATCAGCGTACGAGCAGTACTTC	CASSLSAYEQYF
TRBV24-1	NA	TRBJ2-7	many	TGTGCCACCAGTGGTGACAAGCCTCCCTACGAGCAGTACTTC	CATSGDKPPYEQYF
TRBV15	NA	TRBJ1-1	few	TGTGCCACCAGCACGCCCTCCGGAGAAGCTTTCTTT	CATSTPSGEAFF
TRBV2	NA	TRBJ1-1	few	TGTGCCAGCGTGTGGCGCACTGAAGCTTTCTTT	CASVWRTEAFF
TRBV5-4	NA	TRBJ2-1	many	TGTGCCAGCAGCTTGGCCAACAGGGTGCCCTACAATGAGCAGTTCTTC	CASSLANRVPYNEQFF
TRBV7-6	NA	TRBJ2-5	NA	TGTGCTAGCAGCCTCCAGACAGGGGAGGGGACCCAGTACTTC	CASSLQTGEGTQYF
TRBV12-3/TRBV12-4	NA	TRBJ1-1	medium-sized	TGTGCCAGCAAGATACGGTGGAACACTGAAGCTTTCTTT	CASKIRWNTEAFF
TRBV6-1	NA	TRBJ1-1	many	TGTGCCAGCGTGGTTGGCCTAGGGACTGAAGCTTTCTTT	CASVVGLGTEAFF
TRBV11-3	NA	TRBJ2-7	many	TGTGCCAGCAGCTTAGATTTGGGTTCCTACAATGAGCAGTACTTC	CASSLDLGSYNEQYF
TRBV5-1	TRBD2	TRBJ2-5	many	TGCGCCAGCAGCATAGAGACTAGCGGGAGCGCGGAGACCCAGTACTTC	CASSIETSGSAETQYF
TRBV7-2	TRBD2	TRBJ2-7	medium-sized	TGTGCCAGCAGCTTAATGTCTAGCGGGAGTGTGGCGCAGTACTTC	CASSLMSSGSVAQYF
TRBV11-2	NA	TRBJ1-5	NA	TGTGCCAGCAGCTTAGATCAGGGGCTGGAGCAGCCCCAGCATTTT	CASSLDQGLEQPQHF
TRBV11-3	NA	TRBJ2-3	NA	TGTGCCAGCAGCTTAGGGGCAGGGGACACAGATACGCAGTATTTT	CASSLGAGDTDTQYF
TRBV12-3/TRBV12-4	NA	TRBJ2-1	NA	TGTGCCAGCAGTCTAAGGCTACGGACACCTAGGAATGAGCAGTTCTTC	CASSLRLRTPRNEQFF
TRBV7-6	NA	TRBJ2-7	few	TGTGCCAGCAGCGCGACTGTTATGGGCTACGAGCAGTACTTC	CASSATVMGYEQYF
TRBV7-9	NA	TRBJ2-7	NA	TGTGCCAGCAGCTTAGTATGGGTCTACGAGCAGTACTTC	CASSLVWVYEQYF
TRBV6-5	NA	TRBJ1-5	NA	TGTGCCAGCACCTGGGCCTTACTGGGGTATCAGCCCCAGCATTTT	CASTWALLGYQPQHF
TRBV7-3	NA	TRBJ2-3	NA	TGTGCCAGCAGCTTAACTAGCGCGAACACCGGGGAGCAGTATTTT	CASSLTSANTGEQYF
TRBV28	TRBD2	TRBJ2-5	NA	TGTGCCAGCAGTGTAATAGGGAGCGGGAATGAGCAGTACTTC	CASSVIGSGNEQYF
TRBV12-3/TRBV12-4	TRBD2	TRBJ2-7	NA	TGTGCCAGCATCACGACCCTAGCGGGAGTCTCCTACGAGCAGTACTTC	CASITTLAGVSYEQYF
TRBV12-3/TRBV12-4	NA	TRBJ2-2	NA	TGTGCCAGCAAAATAGCGTTGGCCGGGGAGCTGTTTTTT	CASKIALAGELFF
TRBV12-5	NA	TRBJ1-1	NA	TGTGCTAGTGGTCCCTCGTACACTGAAGCTTTCTTT	CASGPSYTEAFF
TRBV10-3	NA	TRBJ2-5	many	TGTGCCATCAGTGAGAGAGGGGGGTCGGTTACAAAAGAGACCCAGTACTTC	CAISERGGSVTKETQYF
TRBV6-2/TRBV6-3	NA	TRBJ2-6	many	TGTGCCAGCAGTTACCAACCCTCGGACCCCTTTAGACACCCTGGGGCCAACGTCCTGACTTTC	CASSYQPSDPFRHPGANVLTF
TRBV7-3	NA	TRBJ2-7	NA	TGTGCCAGCAGCCGGGGGAGCTCCTACGAGCAGTACTTC	CASSRGSSYEQYF
TRBV6-1	NA	TRBJ2-3	many	TGTGCCAGTACAGGTCACACCACAGATACGCAGTATTTT	CASTGHTTDTQYF
TRBV20-1	NA	TRBJ2-1	NA	TGCAGTGCTAGAGTCATTAGCGGTAGCTCCTACAATGAGCAGTTCTTC	CSARVISGSSYNEQFF
TRBV6-6	NA	TRBJ2-5	many	TGTGCCAGCAGTTACTCGCCGGGGCAGGAGACCCAGTACTTC	CASSYSPGQETQYF
TRBV2	NA	TRBJ2-2	few	TGTGCCAGCAGGGAGGGGGCGCACACCGGGGAGCTGTTTTTT	CASREGAHTGELFF
TRBV7-2	NA	TRBJ2-3	NA	TGTGCCAGCAGCTTAAGGGGAGGGAGGGGGCGCGGCACAGATACGCAGTATTTT	CASSLRGGRGRGTDTQYF